A single T cell receptor beta chain is shown here with its context. CDR3 size: 17 residues. In germline, CDR1 is SQVTM, CDR2 ANQGSEA. The V gene lost 3 bases and the J gene lost 1 base, with 19 bases spanning the gap. Sequencing used immunoSEQ multiplex PCR; TCRdb keeps in-frame clones, though not all of them. The sample carries about 64,000 clones, approximately 92% recorded once. These data are taken from a study of PD-1 blockade in classical Hodgkin lymphoma. The sample's time point: cycle 4 day 1 (C4D1), after five to seven weeks of nivolumab. Relapse was seen in all patients after autologous stem cell transplantation, and brentuximab vedotin exposure was variable.

The sample consisted of peripheral blood mononuclear cells (PBMCs), taken before the fourth cycle of nivolumab. J is TRBJ2-1 and V is TRBV29-1; possible D gene TRBD1, 6 bases. The sequence was obtained from a human donor with classical Hodgkin lymphoma. CDR3 sequence (DNA): TGCAGCGTTGACTTATACCCAGGGGAAAGGTCCTACAATGAGCAGTTCTTC. It encodes CSVDLYPGERSYNEQFF.